Only a few counts were recorded for the clone carrying this TCR beta chain. Its antigen is unidentified. These data come from a study of blood T cells in healthy people across ages. Notes on the study in general: Age showed a roughly linear inverse relationship with TCR beta diversity per million T cells. PBMCs went unsorted, and a conclusive naive versus antigen-experienced comparison was therefore prevented.

Using a J-beta primer mix together with a sample-barcoded 5' primer, a second PCR was run for about 6 to 12 cycles. Tags on each cDNA molecule came from a template-switch adaptor with 12 random nucleotides. TCRdb called the 5' RACE reads again in MiXCR, with one record for every CDR3 protein. The sample yields roughly 800,000 distinct CDR3 sequences, roughly 25% seen once. CDR1 PRHDT and CDR2 FYEKMQ come from the germline V gene (reference sequence). Trimming took off 0 bases at V and 8 bases at J, with 13 bases between the two ends. The CDR3 is 15 residues long. The sample also formed part of further work on T cells of mothers and their children.

V usage is TRBV13 and J usage is TRBJ1-4; possible D gene TRBD1, 5 bases. The source of this sequence is a boy younger than 18 in good health. Source material: blood. CDR3 bases: TGTGCCAGCAGCTTAGGCTGGGGACCAGACGAAAAACTGTTTTTT. Translation: CASSLGWGPDEKLFF.